Following are 8 T cell receptor beta chains from one sample sequenced in a study of blood T cell repertoires in COVID-19. The assay was immunoSEQ multiplex PCR, and TCRdb's table has in-frame clones only and misses some. The sample has tens of thousands of clones; roughly nine tenths are singletons. The sample comprised peripheral blood. The source of these receptors is a woman in her sixties with COVID-19, enrolled during active disease.

V and J are TRBV5-4 and TRBJ1-1; 7 nucleotides align to TRBD1. This CDR3 has 15 amino acids. Germline-derived CDR1 and CDR2 are SGHNT and YYREEE (reference sequence). Unmatched junction bases numbered 9, after V lost 4 bases and J lost 3 bases. The CDR3 sequence: CASSPRGFRDTEAFF. CDR3 DNA: TGTGCCAGCAGCCCCAGGGGGTTTAGGGACACTGAAGCTTTCTTT.

The chain joins TRBV6-5 to TRBJ1-2, with D hard to call. The germline CDR1 and CDR2 sequences are MNHEY and SVGAGI. CDR3 length equals 12 residues. The V end lost 6 bases, the J end lost 4 bases, and 9 bases lay between the germline ends. DNA for the CDR3: TGTGCCAGCAGACCCGACACCTATGGCTACACCTTC. Translating gives CASRPDTYGYTF.

This sequence joins TRBV7-9 and TRBJ1-2, with 11 bases lining up with TRBD1. V shed 2 bases, J shed 8 bases, and the junction held 4 bases outside the gene matches. The CDR3 consists of 14 residues. The germline gives CDR1 SEHNR, CDR2 FQNEAQ (reference sequence). CDR3 protein: CASSLTDRGLGYTF. The CDR3 DNA sequence: TGTGCCAGCAGCTTAACGGACAGGGGGCTAGGCTACACCTTC.

This clone has a single count. J is TRBJ2-1 and V is TRBV7-2; 12 bases align to TRBD2. V trimming: 1 base; J trimming: 7 bases; junction bases outside the gene matches: 2. CDR3 length equals 15 residues. The V gene's germline CDR1 is SGHTA and CDR2 FQGNSA. CDR3 DNA sequence: TGTGCCAGCAGCTTAGTGACTAGCGGGAGTAATGAGCAGTTCTTC. Its protein is CASSLVTSGSNEQFF.

The chain combines TRBV27 with TRBJ2-3; 9 nucleotides line up with TRBD1. CDR3 size: 15 residues. The J segment lost 0 bases and the V segment lost 4 bases, leaving 2 bases of the junction unmatched. Germline V lookup: CDR1 MNHEY, CDR2 SMNVEV (reference sequence). CDR3 amino acids: CASSWTGDSTDTQYF. The CDR3 DNA reads as TGTGCCAGCAGTTGGACAGGGGATAGCACAGATACGCAGTATTTT.

This clone was observed once. This chain uses TRBV5-1 with TRBJ2-7; 7 bases are shared with TRBD2. This CDR3 is 15 amino acids long. Per germline, CDR1 SGHRS and CDR2 YFSETQ. The ends lost 6 bases at V and 0 bases at J; junction bases unmatched: 9. The CDR3 here is CASTLAEGISYEQYF. CDR3 DNA sequence: TGCGCCAGCACCCTAGCGGAGGGAATCTCCTACGAGCAGTACTTC.

This sequence joins TRBV28 and TRBJ1-5, with D possibly being TRBD1 (6 bases). V was shortened by 6 bases and J by 2 bases, with 20 bases between the two germline ends. Germline lookup yields CDR1 MDHEN and CDR2 SYDVKM. This CDR3 region has 17 residues. The DNA of the CDR3 is TGTGCCAGCAGGCCCTCTCAGGGGCTCTTGGGCAATCAGCCCCAGCATTTT. Protein: CASRPSQGLLGNQPQHF.

The V and J genes are TRBV24-1 and TRBJ1-2; 10 bases are shared with TRBD1. CDR1 and CDR2 from the germline V gene are KGHDR and SFDVKD. This CDR3 comprises 13 residues. After removal of 7 bases from V and 6 bases from J, the junction contained 4 bases not matched to a gene. The DNA for the CDR3 is TGTGCCACCAGAGGACAGGGGGTAGATGGCTACACCTTC. Translating it yields CATRGQGVDGYTF.